This T cell receptor beta chain was recovered during a study of CD8 T cells in Susac syndrome. The CDR3 is 14 residues long. In germline, CDR1 is LGHDT, CDR2 YNNKEL (reference sequence). V was cut by 1 base and J by 5 bases, with 11 bases left in between. Study-level findings and limits: As the study acknowledged, the number of individuals who were part of its TCR sequencing and HLA analysis was relatively small.

On this clonotype: Its antigen remains unknown.

An input of about 0.45 to 1 ug of RNA was subjected to reverse transcription using random hexamers. TCR beta CDR3 was amplified by immunoSEQ covering 54 Vbeta and 13 Jbeta. TCRdb re-derived calls from the immunoSEQ multiplex PCR reads in MiXCR, one entry per CDR3 protein. The data contain some 190,000 distinct CDR3 sequences, approximately 93% of them singletons. TCR beta from blood CD8+ and CD4+ T cells was sequenced. As controls, healthy donors matched for age and sex were used. This receptor was obtained from a human donor in good health. The sample consisted of CD4+ T cells from PBMCs. J is TRBJ1-1 and V is TRBV3-1, with D possibly TRBD1 on 6 matching bases. The CDR3 bases are TGTGCCAGCAGCCAAGTTGCAGGGGAGACTGAAGCTTTCTTT. This encodes CASSQVAGETEAFF. Variable domain in full (rest from reference TRBV3-1 and TRBJ1-1): DTAVSQTPKYLVTQMGNDKSIKCEQNLGHDTMYWYKQDSKKFLKIMFSYNNKELIINETVPNRFSPKSPDKAHLNLHINSLELGDSAVYFCASSQVAGETEAFFGQGTRLTVV.